Each of the 7 T cell receptor beta chains below was sequenced from the same sample in a study of post-analysis software for immune sequencing data. Notes on the study in general: Patients carried a handful of TRBV segments more frequently than controls did, and TRBV5-6, TRBV5-1 and TRBV20-1 were among them.

For these receptors, no antigen is known. Libraries were made from TCR beta cDNA, and they carried unique molecular identifiers. Using its own MiXCR run on the PCR reads, TCRdb lists one record per CDR3 protein. Of 750,000 to 950,000 distinct CDR3 sequences listed, approximately 53% are singletons. Sequencing used blood. Every receptor here comes from a girl aged 5-17 years with multiple sclerosis.

J is TRBJ1-4 and V is TRBV7-9; D is unclear. This CDR3 contains 15 residues. Between the trimmed V and J ends, which lost 3 bases and 0 bases, there was a span of 8 bases. Looked up from germline, CDR1 is SEHNR and CDR2 is FQNEAQ (reference sequence). The CDR3: CASSFIGATNEKLFF. In DNA, the CDR3 is TGTGCCAGCAGCTTTATTGGAGCAACTAATGAAAAACTGTTTTTT.

The V gene is TRBV7-2, the J gene TRBJ1-2; unclear D gene. This CDR3 spans 15 amino acids. Germline CDR1 SGHTA, CDR2 FQGNSA. V dropped 4 bases and J dropped 4 bases, with 16 bases sitting between them. Here the CDR3 DNA reads TGTGCCAGCAGCTCCTCTTCCCTGACCTCCTATGGCTACACCTTC. The encoded protein is CASSSSSLTSYGYTF.

As regards this clonotype: One end of the junction is discordant with germline, which a read error may explain. In DNA form, the CDR3 reads TGTGCCAGCAACCAACCGGGACTGACCTACGAGCAGTACTTC. It is translated as CASNQPGLTYEQYF. The gene calls are TRBV14 and TRBJ2-7; TRBD2 might be the D (6 bases). Germline CDR1 reads SGHDN; CDR2 reads FVKESK. The CDR3 covers 14 residues.

This sequence joins TRBV7-3 and TRBJ2-2; a weak D match, TRBD2 (5 bases). The V gene lost 1 base and the J gene lost 6 bases, with 9 bases spanning the gap. Germline V lookup: CDR1 SGHTA, CDR2 FQGTGA. The CDR3 contains 14 residues. In nucleotides, the CDR3 is TGTGCCAGCAGCTTAAGGAGAGCGGCCGGGGAGCTGTTTTTT. It is translated as CASSLRRAAGELFF. Variable domain in full (rest from reference TRBV7-3 and TRBJ2-2): GAGVSQTPSNKVTEKGKYVELRCDPISGHTALYWYRQSLGQGPEFLIYFQGTGAADDSGLPNDRFFAVRPEGSVSTLKIQRTERGDSAVYLCASSLRRAAGELFFGEGSRLTVL.

This clonotype has a handful of counts. Its ends do not fully match the called genes, so a read error is possible. This chain's CDR3 is CASSEGTPANYGYTF. For the CDR3, the DNA is TGTGCCAGCAGCGAAGGGACCCCGGCGAACTATGGCTACACCTTC. V and J are TRBV2 and TRBJ1-2; TRBD1 might be the D (5 bases). CDR1 and CDR2 from the germline V gene are SNHLY and FYNNEI. The CDR3 covers 15 residues.

The gene calls are TRBV10-1 and TRBJ2-1; TRBD2 aligns across 7 bases. The CDR3 has 11 amino acids. Germline V gene sequence: CDR1 WNHNN, CDR2 SYGVQD (reference sequence). The chain's CDR3 is CATGLDGFRFF. The CDR3 DNA follows: TGCGCTACCGGACTAGACGGTTTTCGGTTCTTC.

This clonotype was seen at least ten times. The chain has TRBV12-3 or TRBV12-4 and TRBJ2-1; D is possibly TRBD1 (6 bases). V lost 6 bases to trimming and J lost 7 bases, with 10 bases between them. The CDR3 has 12 amino acids. The chain's CDR3 is CASSPQGNEQFF. CDR3 sequence (DNA): TGTGCCAGCAGCCCACAGGGTAATGAGCAGTTCTTC.